This entry features one T cell receptor beta chain sequence. The data were obtained in a study of blood T cells in healthy people across ages. The authors ran a second PCR of about 7 to 11 cycles using a sample-barcoded 5' primer and a J-beta primer mix. Via MiXCR, TCRdb re-called the 5' RACE reads, giving one row per CDR3 protein. Here the sample spans about 830,000 distinct CDR3 sequences, about 62% being singletons. CDR3 length equals 16 residues. Per germline, CDR1 SGHTA and CDR2 FQGNSA. Trimming stripped 5 bases from V and 6 bases from J, with 21 bases between. Sequencing used blood. This receptor was identified in a man aged 25-45 years in good health. This chain uses TRBV7-2 with TRBJ2-3; no definite D call. This chain's CDR3 is CASSNQRLPVGDTQYF. The DNA for the CDR3 is TGTGCCAGCAGCAACCAACGTCTTCCAGTTGGGGATACGCAGTATTTT.